This TCR beta chain was recorded in a study of type 1 regulatory T cells. Study summary: T-allo10 is a Tr1-enriched, alloantigen-specific CD4 T cell product made in vitro. Study findings and constraints: Compared with non-Tr1 cells, Tr1 cells showed a narrower TCR repertoire.

This CDR3 has 15 amino acids. The germline V gene encodes CDR1 WSHSY and CDR2 SAAADI. V was trimmed by 3 bases and J by 4 bases, leaving 15 bases between them. This clonotype was observed many times. No antigen is known for it. TCRdb called the reads again in MiXCR, with one record for every CDR3 protein. The sample shows about 42,000 distinct CDR3 sequences, 12% of them seen only once. This sequence was found in a human donor in good health. The gene calls are TRBV10-2 and TRBJ2-5; D may be TRBD1 (6 bases). Specimen: cultured non-Tr1 T cells, either the whole culture or a sorted T cell fraction (not recorded which). The CDR3 DNA reads as TGCGCCAGCAGTGATTCAGGGGCCCTCCGAGAGACCCAGTACTTC. It encodes CASSDSGALRETQYF.